This T cell receptor (beta chain) was identified during a study of T cell responses to AZD1222 COVID-19 vaccine. The table came from immunoSEQ multiplex PCR; TCRdb's copy has only in-frame clones and leaves some out. The sample has 140,000 to 150,000 clones, roughly nine tenths seen once; the top ten hold over 3%. A remark on this clone: Its specificity is not known.

CDR1 and CDR2 (germline): SQVTM, ANQGSEA. Trimming removed 0 bases at V and 3 bases at J, with 14 bases between. The CDR3 loop spans 15 amino acids. Study-wide results and limits: Mostly white British, mostly female donors; authors suggested clonal diversity may be underestimated.

The gene calls are TRBV29-1 and TRBJ1-2, with a possible D match to TRBD1 (5 bases). The clonotype comes from an adult who received the AZD1222 COVID-19 vaccine. The sample here was peripheral blood, taken 28 days after the second AZD1222 dose. CDR3 DNA sequence: TGCAGCGTTGAAGAGGAGGGGTTAAGGTACTATGGCTACACCTTC. It is translated as CSVEEEGLRYYGYTF.